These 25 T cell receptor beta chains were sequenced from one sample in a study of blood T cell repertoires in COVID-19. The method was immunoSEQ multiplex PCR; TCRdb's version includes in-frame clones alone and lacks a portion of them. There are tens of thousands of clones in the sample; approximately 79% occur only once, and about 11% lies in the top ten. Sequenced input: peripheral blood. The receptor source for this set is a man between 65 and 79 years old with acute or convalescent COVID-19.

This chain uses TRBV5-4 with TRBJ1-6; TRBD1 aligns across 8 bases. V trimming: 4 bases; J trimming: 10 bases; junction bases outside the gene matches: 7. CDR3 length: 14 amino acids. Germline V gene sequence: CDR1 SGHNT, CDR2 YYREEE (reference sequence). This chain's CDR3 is CASSRDRGDSPLHF. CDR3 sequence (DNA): TGTGCCAGCAGCCGTGACAGGGGAGACTCACCCCTCCACTTT. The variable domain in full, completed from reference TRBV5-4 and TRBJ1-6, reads ETGVTQSPTHLIKTRGQQVTLRCSSQSGHNTVSWYQQALGQGPQFIFQYYREEENGRGNFPPRFSGLQFPNYSSELNVNALELDDSALYLCASSRDRGDSPLHFGNGTRLTVT.

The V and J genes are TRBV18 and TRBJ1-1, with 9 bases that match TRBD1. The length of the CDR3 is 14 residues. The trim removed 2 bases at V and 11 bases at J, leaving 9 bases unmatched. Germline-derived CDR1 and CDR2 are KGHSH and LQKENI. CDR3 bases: TGTGCCAGCTCACCATCCGGGACAGGGACGTACGCTTTCTTT. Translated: CASSPSGTGTYAFF. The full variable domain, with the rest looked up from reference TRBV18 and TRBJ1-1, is NAGVMQNPRHLVRRRGQEARLRCSPMKGHSHVYWYRQLPEEGLKFMVYLQKENIIDESGMPKERFSAEFPKEGPSILRIQQVVRGDSAAYFCASSPSGTGTYAFFGQGTRLTVV.

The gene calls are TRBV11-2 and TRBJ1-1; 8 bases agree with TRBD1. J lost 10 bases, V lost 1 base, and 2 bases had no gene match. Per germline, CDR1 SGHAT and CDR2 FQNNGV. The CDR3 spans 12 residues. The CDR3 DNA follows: TGTGCCAGCAGCTTAGGCAGGGGGCGAGCTTTCTTT. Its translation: CASSLGRGRAFF.

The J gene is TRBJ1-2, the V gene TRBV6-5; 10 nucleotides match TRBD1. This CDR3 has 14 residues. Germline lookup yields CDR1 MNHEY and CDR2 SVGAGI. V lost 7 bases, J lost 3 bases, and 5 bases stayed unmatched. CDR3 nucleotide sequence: TGTGCCAGCATTGGGGGACAGGGGTACTATGGCTACACCTTC. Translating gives CASIGGQGYYGYTF.

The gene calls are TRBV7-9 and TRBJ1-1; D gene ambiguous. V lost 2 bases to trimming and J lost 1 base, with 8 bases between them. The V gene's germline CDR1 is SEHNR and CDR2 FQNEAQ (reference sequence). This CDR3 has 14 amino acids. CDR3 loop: CASSLTGGNTEAFF. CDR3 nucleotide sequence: TGTGCCAGCAGCTTAACCGGTGGGAACACTGAAGCTTTCTTT.

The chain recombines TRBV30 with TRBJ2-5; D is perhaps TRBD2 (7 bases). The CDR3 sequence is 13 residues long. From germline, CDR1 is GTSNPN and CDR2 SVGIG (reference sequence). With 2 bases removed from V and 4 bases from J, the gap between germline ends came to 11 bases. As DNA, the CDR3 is TGTGCCTGGAGTTCGGGGGGCCTAGAGACCCAGTACTTC. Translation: CAWSSGGLETQYF.

DNA for the CDR3: TGTGCCACCCGGGGTACGGGTAGAGGTTACGAGCAGTACTTC. Translation: CATRGTGRGYEQYF. The chain employs TRBV28 and TRBJ2-7; TRBD2 is a possible D gene (5 bases). Between the trimmed V and J ends, which lost 10 bases and 4 bases, there was a span of 20 bases. Germline V lookup: CDR1 MDHEN, CDR2 SYDVKM. The CDR3 is 14 amino acids.

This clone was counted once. The CDR3, as DNA: TGCAGTGCTAGTACGGACAGGGGCCAGCATTTT. Amino acid sequence: CSASTDRGQHF. The chain couples TRBV20-1 to TRBJ1-5, with 9 bases aligning to TRBD1. After removal of 3 bases from V and 12 bases from J, the junction contained 3 bases not matched to a gene. The CDR3 has 11 residues. Germline assignment: CDR1 DFQATT and CDR2 SNEGSKA (reference sequence).

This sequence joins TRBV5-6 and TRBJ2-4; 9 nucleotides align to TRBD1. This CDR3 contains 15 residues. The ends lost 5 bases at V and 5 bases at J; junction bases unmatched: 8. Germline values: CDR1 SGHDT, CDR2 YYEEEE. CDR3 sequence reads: CASRIYRTGENIQYF. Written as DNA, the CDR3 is TGTGCCAGCAGAATCTATAGGACAGGGGAAAACATTCAGTACTTC.

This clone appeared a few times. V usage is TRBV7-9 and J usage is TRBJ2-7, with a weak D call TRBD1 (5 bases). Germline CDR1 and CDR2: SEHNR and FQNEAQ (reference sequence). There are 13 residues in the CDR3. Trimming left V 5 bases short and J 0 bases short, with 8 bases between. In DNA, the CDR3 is TGTGCCAGCAGCCGCAGGGACTCCTACGAGCAGTACGTC. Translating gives CASSRRDSYEQYV.

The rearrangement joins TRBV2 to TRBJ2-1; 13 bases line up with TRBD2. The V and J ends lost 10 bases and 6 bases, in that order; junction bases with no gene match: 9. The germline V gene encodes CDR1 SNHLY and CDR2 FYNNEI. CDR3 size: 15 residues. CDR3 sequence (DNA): TGTGCCACCACCAAACTAGCGGGGGGGGGCAATGAGCAGTTCTTC. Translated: CATTKLAGGGNEQFF.

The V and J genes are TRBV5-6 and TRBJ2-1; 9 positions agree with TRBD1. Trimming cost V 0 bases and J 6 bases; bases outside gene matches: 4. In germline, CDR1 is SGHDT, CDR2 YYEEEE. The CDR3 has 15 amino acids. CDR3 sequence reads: CASSLDGTGFNEQFF. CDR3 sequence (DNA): TGTGCCAGCAGCTTGGACGGGACAGGGTTCAATGAGCAGTTCTTC.

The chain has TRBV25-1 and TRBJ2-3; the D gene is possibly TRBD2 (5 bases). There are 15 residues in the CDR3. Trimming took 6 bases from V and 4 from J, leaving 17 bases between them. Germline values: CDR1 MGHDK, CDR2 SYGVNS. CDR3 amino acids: CASSPGNLEPDTQYF. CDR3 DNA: TGTGCCAGCAGCCCCGGGAACCTCGAACCAGATACGCAGTATTTT.

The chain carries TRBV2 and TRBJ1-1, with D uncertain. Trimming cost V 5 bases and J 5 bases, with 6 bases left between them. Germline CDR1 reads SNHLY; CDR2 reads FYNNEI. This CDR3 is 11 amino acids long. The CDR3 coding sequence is TGTGCCAGCAGTTTAGAAACTGAAGCTTTCTTT. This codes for CASSLETEAFF.

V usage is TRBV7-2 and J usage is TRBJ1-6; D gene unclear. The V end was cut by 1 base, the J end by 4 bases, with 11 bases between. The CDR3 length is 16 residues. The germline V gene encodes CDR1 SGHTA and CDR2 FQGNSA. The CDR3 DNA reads TGTGCCAGCAGCTTAGAGTTGAGTCATTATAATTCACCCCTCCACTTT. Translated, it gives CASSLELSHYNSPLHF.

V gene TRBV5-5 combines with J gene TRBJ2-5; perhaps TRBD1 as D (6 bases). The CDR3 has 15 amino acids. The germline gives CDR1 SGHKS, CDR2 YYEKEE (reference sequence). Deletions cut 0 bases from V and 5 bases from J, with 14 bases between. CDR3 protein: CASSLGGGGGETQYF. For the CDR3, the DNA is TGTGCCAGCAGCTTGGGTGGTGGGGGCGGCGAGACCCAGTACTTC.

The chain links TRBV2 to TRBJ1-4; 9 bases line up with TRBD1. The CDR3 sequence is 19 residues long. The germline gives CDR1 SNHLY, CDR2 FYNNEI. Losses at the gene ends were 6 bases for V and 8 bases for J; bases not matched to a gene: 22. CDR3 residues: CASRTRSGQGGLLVEKLFF. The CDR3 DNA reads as TGTGCCAGCAGGACCCGCTCGGGACAGGGTGGGTTATTAGTCGAAAAACTGTTTTTT.

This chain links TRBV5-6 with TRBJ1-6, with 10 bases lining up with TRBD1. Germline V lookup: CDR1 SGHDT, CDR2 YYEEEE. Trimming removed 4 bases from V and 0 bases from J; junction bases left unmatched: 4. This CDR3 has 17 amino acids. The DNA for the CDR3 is TGTGCCAGCAGCCAGGACAGGGGGGCCTCCTATAATTCACCCCTCCACTTT. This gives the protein CASSQDRGASYNSPLHF.

Here the CDR3 reads CASSREAGELFF. CDR3 sequence (DNA): TGTGCCAGCTCCCGGGAGGCCGGGGAGCTGTTTTTT. The rearrangement uses TRBV19 and TRBJ2-2; the match to TRBD2 covers 7 bases. J gave up 6 bases and V 9 bases, and 4 bases lay outside the gene matches. Germline values: CDR1 LNHDA, CDR2 SQIVND (reference sequence). The CDR3 covers 12 residues.

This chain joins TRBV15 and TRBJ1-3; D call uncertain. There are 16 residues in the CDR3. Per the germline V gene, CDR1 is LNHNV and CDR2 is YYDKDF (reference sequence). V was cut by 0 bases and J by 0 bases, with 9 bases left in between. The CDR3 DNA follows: TGTGCCACCAGCAGAGATCACACAGACTCTGGAAACACCATATATTTT. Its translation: CATSRDHTDSGNTIYF.

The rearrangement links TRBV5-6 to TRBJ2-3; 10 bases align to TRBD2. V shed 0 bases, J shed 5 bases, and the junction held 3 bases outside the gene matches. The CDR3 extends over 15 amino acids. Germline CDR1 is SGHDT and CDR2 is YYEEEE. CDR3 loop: CASSLASGGGDTQYF. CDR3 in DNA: TGTGCCAGCAGCTTGGCTAGCGGGGGTGGAGATACGCAGTATTTT.

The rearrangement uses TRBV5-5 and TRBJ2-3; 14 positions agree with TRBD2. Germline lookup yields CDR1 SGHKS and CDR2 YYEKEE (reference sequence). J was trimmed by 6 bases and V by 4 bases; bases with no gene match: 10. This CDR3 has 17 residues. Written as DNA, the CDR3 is TGTGCCAGCAGCCCACAGGGACTAGCGGGGGCCGGGGATACGCAGTATTTT. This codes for CASSPQGLAGAGDTQYF.

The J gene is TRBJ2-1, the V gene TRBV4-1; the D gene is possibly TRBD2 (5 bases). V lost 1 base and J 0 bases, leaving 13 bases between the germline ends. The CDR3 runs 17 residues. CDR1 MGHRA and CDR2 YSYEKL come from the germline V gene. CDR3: CASSQGGAVGSYNEQFF. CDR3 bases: TGCGCCAGCAGCCAAGGCGGAGCGGTGGGCTCCTACAATGAGCAGTTCTTC.

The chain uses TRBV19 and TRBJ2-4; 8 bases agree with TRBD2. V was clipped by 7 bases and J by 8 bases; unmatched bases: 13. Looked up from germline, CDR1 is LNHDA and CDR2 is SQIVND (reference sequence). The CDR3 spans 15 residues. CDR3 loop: CASTTRRGGRDIQYF. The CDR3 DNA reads TGTGCCAGTACTACCCGACGCGGGGGGCGTGACATTCAGTACTTC.

CDR3 DNA: TGCAGTGCTGGTGGACAGGAGGTAGAGGAGCAGTACGTC. Its protein is CSAGGQEVEEQYV. This rearrangement joins TRBV20-1 to TRBJ2-7; 7 positions agree with TRBD1. The length of the CDR3 is 13 residues. CDR1 and CDR2 from the germline V gene are DFQATT and SNEGSKA (reference sequence). Trimming removed 5 bases from V and 7 bases from J; junction bases left unmatched: 11.